This T cell receptor beta chain emerged from a study of blood T cells in healthy people across ages. About this clonotype: The target antigen is unknown.

The germline V gene has CDR1 SGHRS and CDR2 YFSETQ. This CDR3 has 15 amino acids. Points from the study as a whole: The recorded TCR beta diversity per million T cells decreased in a roughly linear manner with age.

A sample-barcoded 5' primer and a J-beta primer mix were used in a second PCR of about 7 to 12 cycles. TCRdb used MiXCR to reprocess the 5' RACE reads, holding one entry per CDR3 protein. The data hold some 670,000 distinct CDR3 sequences, with about 51% observed a single time. This receptor was identified in an elderly woman in good health. This chain uses TRBV5-1 with TRBJ2-7; D is perhaps TRBD2 (7 bases). The better agreement between TRBJ2-5 and the DNA end casts doubt on the J call. Sample: blood. CDR3: CASSRSGDTQETQYF. CDR3 nucleotides: TGCGCCAGCAGCCGGAGCGGGGACACTCAAGAGACCCAGTACTTC.